The 27 T cell receptor beta chains listed next were all sequenced from one sample in a study of cytomegalovirus exposure and HLA in healthy donors. Produced via immunoSEQ multiplex PCR; TCRdb's table is partial and in-frame only. The sample records 150,000 to 200,000 clones, roughly 83% being singletons. Specimen: PBMCs. The receptors originated from a woman aged 18-29 years in good health and CMV-seronegative.

The gene calls are TRBV19 and TRBJ1-2, with D maybe TRBD1 (6 bases). Germline V lookup: CDR1 LNHDA, CDR2 SQIVND (reference sequence). The ends were cut back, 7 bases at V and 3 bases at J, with 12 bases in the middle. The CDR3 spans 13 residues. The CDR3 loop is CASTWEGDYGYTF. The CDR3 coding sequence is TGTGCCAGTACCTGGGAGGGGGACTATGGCTACACCTTC.

The V call is TRBV4-2, the J call TRBJ2-1; TRBD2 aligns across 11 bases. The germline V gene has CDR1 LGHNA and CDR2 YNFKEQ. Trimming took 1 base from V and 7 from J; bases not matched to a gene: 6. The CDR3 length is 16 residues. The CDR3 region has the DNA TGTGCCAGCAGCCAAGCTACACTAGCGGGGGTTAATGAGCAGTTCTTC. This codes for CASSQATLAGVNEQFF.

Regarding this clone: At one end the junction does not follow the germline gene, possibly because of a read error. This chain uses TRBV5-1 with TRBJ1-1; D unresolved. Germline assignment: CDR1 SGHRS and CDR2 YFSETQ. The CDR3 length is 16 residues. CDR3 residues: CASSPKWQTGNIEAFF. The CDR3 DNA reads as TGCGCCAGCAGCCCGAAATGGCAGACGGGGAACATTGAAGCTTTCTTT.

The J gene is TRBJ1-6, the V gene TRBV7-6, with D perhaps matching TRBD1 (5 bases). The CDR3 consists of 20 residues. Germline V lookup: CDR1 SGHVS, CDR2 FNYEAQ. V gave up 5 bases and J gave up 0 bases, with 23 bases separating them. CDR3 bases: TGTGCCAGCAGCCAGGCTCTGAGAGACAGACCTAGCTCCTATAATTCACCCCTCCACTTT. Translated, it gives CASSQALRDRPSSYNSPLHF.

The V and J genes are TRBV5-1 and TRBJ1-2; 8 nucleotides agree with TRBD1. The CDR3 consists of 15 residues. J was trimmed by 2 bases and V by 2 bases; bases with no gene match: 5. CDR1 and CDR2 (germline): SGHRS, YFSETQ. The DNA for the CDR3 is TGCGCCAGCAGCTTCGGTTCAGGGGGCAACTATGGCTACACCTTC. Protein: CASSFGSGGNYGYTF.

The count of this clone is one. The chain joins TRBV10-3 to TRBJ2-7; no firm D call. CDR1 ENHRY and CDR2 SYGVKD come from the germline V gene. This CDR3 is 13 amino acids long. V was pared by 7 bases and J by 1 base, with 11 bases between. DNA of the CDR3: TGTGCCATCACCGAGACTTCTTCCTACGAGCAGTACTTC. It yields the protein CAITETSSYEQYF.

This chain joins TRBV6-6 and TRBJ2-1, with 12 bases that match TRBD1. The germline V gene encodes CDR1 MNHNY and CDR2 SVGAGI (reference sequence). With 0 bases clipped from V and 6 bases from J, the junction kept 3 bases outside the gene matches. CDR3 length equals 16 residues. The CDR3 sequence: CASSYSSGQGANEQFF. CDR3 coding DNA: TGTGCCAGCAGTTACTCGTCGGGACAGGGGGCCAATGAGCAGTTCTTC.

The J gene is TRBJ1-3, the V gene TRBV7-9; possibly TRBD1 for D (5 bases). The germline V gene has CDR1 SEHNR and CDR2 FQNEAQ (reference sequence). Trimming stripped 7 bases from V and 0 bases from J, with 13 bases between. There are 15 residues in the CDR3. The CDR3 reads CASTEETVSGNTIYF. In DNA form, the CDR3 reads TGTGCCAGCACCGAAGAGACAGTCTCTGGAAACACCATATATTTT.

As DNA, the CDR3 is TGTGCCAGCCCCCCGGCCCGGGCAGGGAGCACAGATACGCAGTATTTT. Residues: CASPPARAGSTDTQYF. The chain carries TRBV28 and TRBJ2-3; maybe TRBD1 (5 bases). This CDR3 has 16 amino acids. V gave up 8 bases and J gave up 0 bases, with 18 bases separating them. CDR1 is MDHEN and CDR2 is SYDVKM in the germline V gene.

CDR3 region: CASSARQGLNEKLFF. CDR3 sequence (DNA): TGTGCCAGCAGTGCAAGACAGGGGTTGAATGAAAAACTGTTTTTT. The rearrangement joins TRBV6-4 to TRBJ1-4, with 8 bases lining up with TRBD1. This CDR3 region has 15 residues. Trimming at V came to 4 bases and at J to 5 bases, leaving 6 bases not matched to a gene. Germline V gene sequence: CDR1 MRHNA, CDR2 SNTAGT.

This chain uses TRBV27 with TRBJ1-1, with no clear D. The CDR3 length is 12 residues. From germline, CDR1 is MNHEY and CDR2 SMNVEV (reference sequence). Trimming shortened V by 4 bases and J by 5 bases, and 8 bases separated the two germline ends. The CDR3 DNA follows: TGTGCCAGCAGTTCGGGGTGGACTGAAGCTTTCTTT. Its translation is CASSSGWTEAFF.

The V call is TRBV18, the J call TRBJ2-7; 8 nucleotides agree with TRBD1. V trimming: 6 bases; J trimming: 6 bases; junction bases outside the gene matches: 22. The germline gives CDR1 KGHSH, CDR2 LQKENI. The CDR3 has 18 residues. CDR3 coding DNA: TGTGCCAGCTCCCCCCGCCGGGACAGGAGCCTCACGCCCGCCGAGCAGTACTTC. As protein: CASSPRRDRSLTPAEQYF.

This chain joins TRBV10-1 and TRBJ2-2; D is undetermined. The germline V gene encodes CDR1 WNHNN and CDR2 SYGVQD (reference sequence). CDR3 length equals 14 residues. With 1 base removed from V and 6 bases from J, the gap between germline ends came to 9 bases. In DNA form, the CDR3 reads TGCGCCAGCAGTGAGTTCCTCGGGTCCGGGGAGCTGTTTTTT. As protein: CASSEFLGSGELFF.

The rearrangement uses TRBV11-1 and TRBJ1-1, with D possibly being TRBD1 (5 bases). The length of the CDR3 is 18 residues. CDR1 and CDR2 (germline): SGHAT, FQDESV (reference sequence). V lost 2 bases, J lost 3 bases, and 22 bases lay in between. CDR3 sequence (DNA): TGTGCCAGCAGCTTAAGGCACAGGCTATTTCGGTGGGACACTGAAGCTTTCTTT. It is translated as CASSLRHRLFRWDTEAFF.

The chain combines TRBV19 with TRBJ2-6; 8 bases are a match to TRBD2. CDR1 and CDR2 from the germline V gene are LNHDA and SQIVND (reference sequence). This CDR3 region has 19 residues. After removal of 5 bases from V and 3 bases from J, the junction contained 15 bases not matched to a gene. The CDR3 nucleotides read TGTGCCAGTAGTTTTCGCGGGGGGCATACCAGTAGTGGGGCCAACGTCCTGACTTTC. Amino acids: CASSFRGGHTSSGANVLTF.

The V gene is TRBV25-1, the J gene TRBJ2-4; 8 nucleotides line up with TRBD1. Germline V gene data show CDR1 as MGHDK and CDR2 as SYGVNS. V shed 1 base, J shed 6 bases, and the junction held 5 bases outside the gene matches. This CDR3 is built from 15 residues. This CDR3 is CASSESYDRGNIQYF. For the CDR3, the DNA is TGTGCCAGCAGTGAATCGTACGACAGGGGAAACATTCAGTACTTC.

This clone was seen more than once but under ten times. This chain links TRBV30 with TRBJ1-6; TRBD1 aligns across 7 bases. CDR1 GTSNPN and CDR2 SVGIG come from the germline V gene (reference sequence). V was pared by 5 bases and J by 9 bases, with 10 bases of the junction left unmatched. The CDR3 is 14 residues long. The CDR3 DNA sequence: TGTGCCTGGGACTCAGGACAGGAGACTTCACCCCTCCACTTT. Its protein product is CAWDSGQETSPLHF.

The chain employs TRBV27 and TRBJ1-1, with a weak D call TRBD1 (5 bases). Trimming pared 3 bases from V and 4 bases from J, leaving 12 bases between. This CDR3 region has 14 residues. Per the germline V gene, CDR1 is MNHEY and CDR2 is SMNVEV (reference sequence). For the CDR3, the DNA is TGTGCCAGCAGTTTCGGAGGGGCCATCACTGAAGCTTTCTTT. Its protein is CASSFGGAITEAFF.

This rearrangement joins TRBV7-2 to TRBJ2-1; 12 positions match TRBD2. J was trimmed by 7 bases and V by 5 bases; bases with no gene match: 6. Germline lookup yields CDR1 SGHTA and CDR2 FQGNSA. This CDR3 has 15 amino acids. The CDR3 region has the DNA TGTGCCAGCAGCCTGACTAGCGGGAGTAATAATGAGCAGTTCTTC. It encodes CASSLTSGSNNEQFF.

The chain links TRBV7-9 to TRBJ1-2, with D unclear. Deletions cut 1 base from V and 0 bases from J, with 12 bases between. This CDR3 has 16 amino acids. The germline CDR1 and CDR2 sequences are SEHNR and FQNEAQ (reference sequence). The CDR3 nucleotides are TGTGCCAGCAGCTTAGATGTTTTAGATACTAACTATGGCTACACCTTC. Its protein product is CASSLDVLDTNYGYTF.

There are a few counts of this clone. V and J are TRBV7-3 and TRBJ2-7; 9 bases agree with TRBD2. The CDR3 totals 15 residues. Trimming cost V 1 base and J 7 bases; bases outside gene matches: 8. In germline, CDR1 is SGHTA, CDR2 FQGTGA. This CDR3 reads CASSLSSAGGREQYF. The CDR3 DNA follows: TGTGCCAGCAGCTTAAGCTCCGCGGGGGGGCGAGAGCAGTACTTC.

The chain recombines TRBV19 with TRBJ2-7, with D perhaps matching TRBD1 (5 bases). The CDR3 is 14 residues long. V was shortened by 8 bases and J by 2 bases, with 16 bases between the two germline ends. Germline V gene data show CDR1 as LNHDA and CDR2 as SQIVND (reference sequence). CDR3 DNA: TGTGCCAGTTCCAGGGTTTTGGAGACCTACGAGCAGTACTTC. Its protein product is CASSRVLETYEQYF.

This chain uses TRBV2 with TRBJ1-5, with 10 nucleotides matching TRBD1. Trimming took 6 bases from V and 6 from J; bases not matched to a gene: 8. CDR3 length: 15 residues. Germline V lookup: CDR1 SNHLY, CDR2 FYNNEI. This chain's CDR3 is CASSESGQGGQPQHF. The CDR3 bases are TGTGCCAGCAGCGAGAGTGGACAGGGGGGTCAGCCCCAGCATTTT.

This clone appeared a single time. This chain uses TRBV4-1 with TRBJ2-2; D is possibly TRBD1 (5 bases). V was shortened by 4 bases and J by 1 base, with 13 bases between the two germline ends. Per the germline V gene, CDR1 is MGHRA and CDR2 is YSYEKL. This CDR3 is built from 16 residues. The CDR3, as DNA: TGCGCCAGCAGCCCCCCATCACAGGAGAACACCGGGGAGCTGTTTTTT. Amino acid sequence: CASSPPSQENTGELFF.

This chain joins TRBV5-1 and TRBJ1-5; 7 nucleotides align to TRBD1. Germline loops: CDR1 SGHRS, CDR2 YFSETQ. This CDR3 is built from 15 residues. The V segment lost 0 bases and the J segment 4 bases; nucleotides outside the gene matches: 4. The DNA of the CDR3 is TGCGCCAGCAGCTTGGAGGGGGCTCGTAATCAGCCCCAGCATTTT. Translated: CASSLEGARNQPQHF.

This clone turned up a few times. The chain is built from TRBV5-1 and TRBJ2-7; a weak D match, TRBD2 (5 bases). The CDR3 covers 14 residues. Germline loops: CDR1 SGHRS, CDR2 YFSETQ. V dropped 7 bases and J dropped 3 bases, with 17 bases sitting between them. The CDR3 is CASSPQARDYEQYF. The DNA for the CDR3 is TGCGCCAGCTCTCCTCAGGCACGGGACTACGAGCAGTACTTC. Full variable domain (missing parts from reference TRBV5-1 and TRBJ2-7): KAGVTQTPRYLIKTRGQQVTLSCSPISGHRSVSWYQQTPGQGLQFLFEYFSETQRNKGNFPGRFSGRQFSNSRSEMNVSTLELGDSALYLCASSPQARDYEQYFGPGTRLTVT.

The V call is TRBV11-2, the J call TRBJ1-1; D is possibly TRBD1 (5 bases). The germline gives CDR1 SGHAT, CDR2 FQNNGV. The CDR3 spans 19 residues. Trimming shortened V by 1 base and J by 3 bases, and 24 bases separated the two germline ends. Here the CDR3 DNA reads TGTGCCAGCAGCTTAGGTCTTATTTTGACAGAGAGTATCGACACTGAAGCTTTCTTT. Residues: CASSLGLILTESIDTEAFF.